This T cell receptor (beta chain) was obtained from a study of blood T cell repertoires in COVID-19. The wider study: COVID-19 samples, acute and convalescent, were from the United States, Italy and Spain. The cDNA or gDNA used as material had been derived from T cells, B-cell-depleted T cells, or PBMCs.

In the original workflow: Nucleated cell counts were estimated from reference gene primer amplification. Libraries were prepared by immunoSEQ multiplex PCR; TCRdb keeps only in-frame clonotypes and omits some of them. V and J calls and clone size come straight from that table; D and trimming were deduced from the DNA. The sample lists tens of thousands of clones, 90% to 95% seen once, with more than 3% in the top ten. V lost 1 base to trimming and J lost 2 bases, with 15 bases between them. The CDR3 is 16 amino acids. Per germline, CDR1 SQVTM and CDR2 ANQGSEA. Sequencing was performed on peripheral blood. The rearrangement joins TRBV29-1 to TRBJ2-1; D is ambiguous. The sequence was obtained from a man in his 60s with acute or convalescent COVID-19. Here the CDR3 reads CSVEGLPVATYNEQFF. The CDR3 nucleotides are TGCAGCGTTGAAGGACTTCCCGTGGCCACCTACAATGAGCAGTTCTTC.